The 18 T cell receptor beta chains below all came from one sample that was sequenced in a study of shared clonotypes between healthy human individuals. Using immunoSEQ multiplex PCR, the repertoire was profiled, and TCRdb retains in-frame clones only, with some absent. In the table there are over 1.4 million clones, roughly 96% of which are singletons. The specimen sequenced was naive CD4+ T cells sorted from blood. As for subset: CD45RA+ positively selected. These receptors were collected from a man aged 30-40 years in good health.

The CDR3 spells CASSSAGGGYTF. In DNA, the CDR3 is TGTGCCAGTAGTTCGGCAGGGGGTGGCTACACCTTC. The chain has TRBV19 and TRBJ1-2; 7 bases match TRBD1. The V and J ends lost 5 bases and 7 bases, in that order; junction bases with no gene match: 4. The germline V gene encodes CDR1 LNHDA and CDR2 SQIVND (reference sequence). The CDR3 spans 12 residues.

V usage is TRBV2 and J usage is TRBJ2-1; TRBD2 matches 7 bases. The CDR3 length is 16 residues. Germline V gene sequence: CDR1 SNHLY, CDR2 FYNNEI. J was trimmed by 8 bases and V by 4 bases; bases with no gene match: 14. The CDR3 bases are TGTGCCAGCAGTGGGTTAAGCGGGGCAGCTTCAGATGAGCAGTTCTTC. Protein sequence: CASSGLSGAASDEQFF.

On this clone: The junction shows a germline mismatch at one end, possibly a read error. The genes are TRBV11-2 and TRBJ2-2; D may be TRBD1 or TRBD2 (6 bases each). Germline V lookup: CDR1 SGHAT, CDR2 FQNNGV. The CDR3 runs 13 residues. The CDR3 DNA is TGTGCCAGCAGCCTACAATCGGAGGGGGGGCTGTTTTTT. This codes for CASSLQSEGGLFF.

As concerns this clone: The sample holds other DNA sequences that translate to the same CDR3. J is TRBJ2-7 and V is TRBV6-5; D call uncertain. The CDR3 runs to 13 residues. V lost 3 bases and J 1 base, leaving 7 bases between the germline ends. Germline CDR1 reads MNHEY; CDR2 reads SVGAGI. In nucleotides, the CDR3 is TGTGCCAGCAGTTATGGTATTTCCTACGAGCAGTACTTC. Amino acid sequence: CASSYGISYEQYF.

J is TRBJ1-1 and V is TRBV4-1; maybe TRBD1 (6 bases). Germline V gene sequence: CDR1 MGHRA, CDR2 YSYEKL. V lost 2 bases and J lost 0, with 16 bases in between. The CDR3 spans 17 residues. The CDR3 nucleotides read TGCGCCAGCAGCCAATCACGCCAGGGGCAGTTGAACACTGAAGCTTTCTTT. Encoded protein: CASSQSRQGQLNTEAFF.

The CDR3 nucleotides are TGTGCCAGCAGTACGACAGGGGTTGCTAACTATGGCTACACCTTC. This gives the protein CASSTTGVANYGYTF. The J gene is TRBJ1-2, the V gene TRBV28; 8 bases map to TRBD1. The germline gives CDR1 MDHEN, CDR2 SYDVKM. Trimming at V came to 5 bases and at J to 0 bases, leaving 5 bases not matched to a gene. This CDR3 region has 15 residues.

The CDR3 protein is CASSFRIPLTEAFF. DNA for the CDR3: TGTGCCAGCAGTTTTAGGATTCCCCTCACTGAAGCTTTCTTT. This chain links TRBV6-5 with TRBJ1-1; D gene uncertain. The germline V gene encodes CDR1 MNHEY and CDR2 SVGAGI. Trimming cost V 4 bases and J 4 bases, with 13 bases left between them. The CDR3 contains 14 residues.

This chain links TRBV7-9 with TRBJ1-2, with D possibly being TRBD1 (6 bases). Trimming cost V 1 base and J 7 bases, with 22 bases left between them. Per the germline V gene, CDR1 is SEHNR and CDR2 is FQNEAQ (reference sequence). The CDR3 has 17 amino acids. Here the CDR3 reads CASSLVGSPGARSGYTF. The CDR3 nucleotides read TGTGCCAGCAGCTTAGTTGGATCACCAGGGGCGCGGAGTGGCTACACCTTC.

The gene calls are TRBV9 and TRBJ2-7; tentatively, D is TRBD2 (6 bases). Germline CDR1 and CDR2: SGDLS and YYNGEE. V shed 5 bases and J shed 3 bases, with 18 bases lying between them. This CDR3 is 15 amino acids long. The CDR3 loop reads CASSVSGGTFYEQYF. CDR3 nucleotides: TGTGCCAGCAGTGTTTCCGGAGGGACCTTCTACGAGCAGTACTTC.

The V call is TRBV6-6, the J call TRBJ2-1; D not certain. This CDR3 has 13 amino acids. Germline CDR1 and CDR2: MNHNY and SVGAGI (reference sequence). V was pared by 0 bases and J by 6 bases, with 6 bases between. The DNA of the CDR3 is TGTGCCAGCAGTTACTCTTGGGGCAATGAGCAGTTCTTC. It encodes CASSYSWGNEQFF.

This clone appeared a single time. In DNA, the CDR3 is TGTGCCATCAGTGAGTCGAGGCCTCCCTACTACAATGAGCAGTTCTTC. Amino acid sequence: CAISESRPPYYNEQFF. The chain carries TRBV10-3 and TRBJ2-1; D is unresolved. From germline, CDR1 is ENHRY and CDR2 SYGVKD. V lost 0 bases, J lost 3 bases, and 12 bases lay in between. The CDR3 contains 16 residues.

The chain employs TRBV18 and TRBJ2-2; 10 positions match TRBD2. The junction had 9 bases not matched to a gene; V was cut back by 4 bases and J by 7 bases. This CDR3 spans 16 amino acids. The germline V gene encodes CDR1 KGHSH and CDR2 LQKENI. CDR3 in amino acids: CASSLPSGRADGELFF. The CDR3 DNA reads as TGTGCCAGCTCACTGCCCAGCGGGAGGGCCGACGGGGAGCTGTTTTTT.

The chain joins TRBV27 to TRBJ2-7; TRBD2 is a possible D gene (5 bases). V lost 5 bases to trimming and J lost 3 bases, with 20 bases between them. From germline, CDR1 is MNHEY and CDR2 SMNVEV (reference sequence). CDR3 size: 16 residues. For the CDR3, the DNA is TGTGCCAGCAGTAACCCCCCCGGGGTTTACGGCTACGAGCAGTACTTC. Its protein product is CASSNPPGVYGYEQYF.

The CDR3 loop is CASSEASVAGGLTSLPDTQYF. The CDR3 coding sequence is TGTGCCAGCAGTGAAGCTTCCGTAGCGGGAGGCCTCACCTCCCTGCCAGATACGCAGTATTTT. The chain uses TRBV6-1 and TRBJ2-3; TRBD2 agrees at 10 bases. The junction had 19 bases not matched to a gene; V was cut back by 0 bases and J by 4 bases. The germline V gene encodes CDR1 MNHNS and CDR2 SASEGT. This CDR3 has 21 amino acids.

This clone appeared once. This chain links TRBV9 with TRBJ1-2, with 7 bases lining up with TRBD1. Trimming took 4 bases from V and 2 from J; bases not matched to a gene: 2. CDR3 size: 13 residues. In germline, CDR1 is SGDLS, CDR2 YYNGEE. Here the CDR3 reads CASSPTGNYGYTF. CDR3 nucleotides: TGTGCCAGCAGCCCGACAGGGAACTATGGCTACACCTTC.

The V gene is TRBV7-9, the J gene TRBJ1-1; D not resolved. CDR1 and CDR2 from the germline V gene are SEHNR and FQNEAQ (reference sequence). The V end lost 7 bases, the J end lost 0 bases, and 9 bases lay between the germline ends. The CDR3 contains 13 residues. The CDR3 here is CASILGVNTEAFF. For the CDR3, the DNA is TGTGCCAGCATCCTCGGGGTGAACACTGAAGCTTTCTTT. Filled out from reference TRBV7-9 and TRBJ1-1, the complete variable domain reads DTGVSQNPRHKITKRGQNVTFRCDPISEHNRLYWYRQTLGQGPEFLTYFQNEAQLEKSRLLSDRFSAERPKGSFSTLEIQRTEQGDSAMYLCASILGVNTEAFFGQGTRLTVV.

The chain joins TRBV30 to TRBJ2-3; D not resolved. This CDR3 comprises 12 residues. CDR1 GTSNPN and CDR2 SVGIG come from the germline V gene (reference sequence). Trimming removed 5 bases from V and 0 bases from J, with 6 bases in between. The chain's CDR3 is CAWDLSTDTQYF. The CDR3 nucleotides read TGTGCCTGGGACCTCAGCACAGATACGCAGTATTTT. Supplemented by reference TRBV30 and TRBJ2-3, the full variable domain reads SQTIHQWPATLVQPVGSPLSLECTVEGTSNPNLYWYRQAAGRGLQLLFYSVGIGQISSEVPQNLSASRPQDRQFILSSKKLLLSDSGFYLCAWDLSTDTQYFGPGTRLTVL.

The J gene is TRBJ2-5, the V gene TRBV5-1; 8 bases fit TRBD1. The CDR3 sequence is 15 residues long. In germline, CDR1 is SGHRS, CDR2 YFSETQ. Trimming took 5 bases from V and 5 from J; bases not matched to a gene: 11. Here the CDR3 reads CASSSESRGRETQYF. DNA for the CDR3: TGCGCCAGCAGTAGCGAATCCAGGGGGCGGGAGACCCAGTACTTC.